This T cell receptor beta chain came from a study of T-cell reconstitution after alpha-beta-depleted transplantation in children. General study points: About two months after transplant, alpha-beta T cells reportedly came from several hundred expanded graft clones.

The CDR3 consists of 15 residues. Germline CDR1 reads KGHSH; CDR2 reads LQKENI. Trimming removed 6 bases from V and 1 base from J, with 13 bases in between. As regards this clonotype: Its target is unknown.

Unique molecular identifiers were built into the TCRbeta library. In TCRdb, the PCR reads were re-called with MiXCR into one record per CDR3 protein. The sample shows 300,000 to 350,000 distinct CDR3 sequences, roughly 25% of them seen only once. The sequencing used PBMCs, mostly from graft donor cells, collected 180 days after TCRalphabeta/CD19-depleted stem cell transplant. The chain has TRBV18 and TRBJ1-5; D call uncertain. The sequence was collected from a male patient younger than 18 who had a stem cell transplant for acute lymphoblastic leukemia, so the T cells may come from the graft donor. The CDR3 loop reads CASSGPTGSNQPQHF. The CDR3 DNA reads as TGTGCCAGCTCCGGCCCCACTGGGAGCAATCAGCCCCAGCATTTT.